The 2 T cell receptor beta chains presented below share a single source sample, sequenced in a study of T-cell reconstitution after alpha-beta-depleted transplantation in children. Unique molecular identifiers featured in how the TCRbeta library was prepared. One entry per CDR3 protein, called by TCRdb with MiXCR from the PCR reads. In the table there are fewer than 750,000 distinct CDR3 sequences, about 23% of which are singletons. Material: PBMCs, mostly from graft donor cells, obtained 360 days after TCRalphabeta/CD19-depleted stem cell transplant. The receptor source for this set is a boy under two years old who had a stem cell transplant for acute myeloid leukemia, so the T cells may come from the graft donor.

The J gene is TRBJ2-2, the V gene TRBV11-3; 7 bases align to TRBD1. Germline-derived CDR1 and CDR2 are SGHNT and YENEEA. With 7 bases clipped from V and 5 bases from J, the junction kept 7 bases outside the gene matches. There are 14 residues in the CDR3. The CDR3 DNA is TGTGCCAGCACCTCAGGGGGTGGTACCGGGGAGCTGTTTTTT. This gives the protein CASTSGGGTGELFF.

There are many counts of this clonotype. The V and J genes are TRBV12-3 or TRBV12-4 and TRBJ2-1; D gene unclear. The CDR3 runs to 13 residues. Trimming removed 6 bases from V and 8 bases from J, with 14 bases in between. In DNA, the CDR3 is TGTGCCAGCAGATCCCCCGGAGCCTATGAGCAGTTCTTC. It yields the protein CASRSPGAYEQFF.